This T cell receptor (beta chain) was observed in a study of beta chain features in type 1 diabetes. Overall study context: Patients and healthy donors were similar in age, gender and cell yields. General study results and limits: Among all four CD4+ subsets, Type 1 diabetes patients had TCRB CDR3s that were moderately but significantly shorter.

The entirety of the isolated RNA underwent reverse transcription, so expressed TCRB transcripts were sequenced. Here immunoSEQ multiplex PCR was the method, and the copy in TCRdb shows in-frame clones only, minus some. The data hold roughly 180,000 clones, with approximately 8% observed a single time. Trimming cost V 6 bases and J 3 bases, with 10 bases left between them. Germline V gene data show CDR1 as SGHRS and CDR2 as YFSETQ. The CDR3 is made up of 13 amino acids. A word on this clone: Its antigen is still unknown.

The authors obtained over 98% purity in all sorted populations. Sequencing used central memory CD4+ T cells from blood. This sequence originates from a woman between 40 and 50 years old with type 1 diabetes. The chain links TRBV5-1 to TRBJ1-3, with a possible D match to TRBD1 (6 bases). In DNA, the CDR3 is TGCGCCAGCAAACAGGGTGTTGGAAACACCATATATTTT. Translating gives CASKQGVGNTIYF.